Below, 22 T cell receptor beta chains from the same sample are listed, as sequenced in a study of cytomegalovirus exposure and HLA in healthy donors. The PCR ran on 60 Vbeta and 13 Jbeta primers. Produced via immunoSEQ multiplex PCR; TCRdb's table is partial and in-frame only. The sample holds some 200,000 clones; around four fifths are singletons and the top ten take over 2.5%. The sample taken for sequencing was PBMCs. These receptors originate from a woman aged 45-59 years in good health and CMV-seropositive.

The chain couples TRBV7-8 to TRBJ2-7; no reliable D call. V lost 5 bases, J lost 0 bases, and 11 bases lay in between. The CDR3 contains 14 residues. Germline V gene data show CDR1 as SGHVS and CDR2 as FQNEAQ. In DNA form, the CDR3 reads TGTGCCAGCAGCCGCAGGCGCCTCTCCTACGAGCAGTACTTC. Translation gives CASSRRRLSYEQYF.

The chain has TRBV6-5 and TRBJ2-5, with 11 bases matching TRBD2. Germline V lookup: CDR1 MNHEY, CDR2 SVGAGI. The CDR3 runs to 15 residues. Germline trimming cut 0 bases from V and 5 bases from J; bases unmatched to any gene: 2. CDR3 bases: TGTGCCAGCAGTTACTCGCCTAGCGGGGGGGAGACCCAGTACTTC. Its protein product is CASSYSPSGGETQYF.

The chain recombines TRBV9 with TRBJ2-3; 7 nucleotides match TRBD2. Germline V lookup: CDR1 SGDLS, CDR2 YYNGEE. This CDR3 is built from 15 residues. V gave up 2 bases and J gave up 3 bases; unmatched junction bases: 6. CDR3 amino acids: CASSVLASGTDTQYF. The CDR3 DNA reads as TGTGCCAGCAGCGTGTTGGCTAGCGGAACAGATACGCAGTATTTT.

The chain recombines TRBV10-1 with TRBJ2-3; perhaps TRBD2 as D (5 bases). V lost 3 bases and J lost 2, with 15 bases in between. Germline values: CDR1 WNHNN, CDR2 SYGVQD (reference sequence). This CDR3 is built from 16 residues. The CDR3 loop reads CASSESRRSVTDTQYF. CDR3 nucleotides: TGCGCCAGCAGTGAATCCCGACGTAGCGTCACAGATACGCAGTATTTT.

J is TRBJ2-3 and V is TRBV6-6; 9 nucleotides line up with TRBD1. Germline V gene data show CDR1 as MNHNY and CDR2 as SVGAGI (reference sequence). This CDR3 comprises 16 residues. J was trimmed by 5 bases and V by 0 bases; bases with no gene match: 6. The CDR3 loop is CASSYSGTGNGDTQYF. CDR3 DNA sequence: TGTGCCAGCAGTTACTCGGGGACAGGGAATGGAGATACGCAGTATTTT.

In this sample, this clone turned up once. The chain employs TRBV19 and TRBJ1-1; 8 positions agree with TRBD1. The V gene's germline CDR1 is LNHDA and CDR2 SQIVND (reference sequence). V trimming: 5 bases; J trimming: 4 bases; junction bases outside the gene matches: 12. CDR3 length: 16 amino acids. CDR3 DNA: TGTGCCAGTAGTCCAACCCCTCCGACAGGGGTCACTGAAGCTTTCTTT. Amino acid sequence: CASSPTPPTGVTEAFF.

The chain combines TRBV7-9 with TRBJ2-5; the match to TRBD1 covers 9 bases. The junction had 6 bases not matched to a gene; V was cut back by 6 bases and J by 4 bases. CDR3 length equals 14 residues. CDR1 and CDR2 (germline): SEHNR, FQNEAQ (reference sequence). CDR3 nucleotides: TGTGCCAGCAGAGGTACAGGGGGCGCAGAGACCCAGTACTTC. It specifies CASRGTGGAETQYF.

The chain carries TRBV2 and TRBJ2-1; the D gene is possibly TRBD2 (6 bases). V lost 4 bases to trimming and J lost 3 bases, with 7 bases between them. The CDR3 totals 13 residues. CDR1 is SNHLY, CDR2 FYNNEI, per germline. Written as DNA, the CDR3 is TGTGCCAGCAGTGGGGGACTCTACAATGAGCAGTTCTTC. Residues: CASSGGLYNEQFF.

The genes are TRBV5-1 and TRBJ2-7, with 7 positions matching TRBD1. From germline, CDR1 is SGHRS and CDR2 YFSETQ. This CDR3 has 18 residues. The J segment lost 0 bases and the V segment lost 1 base, leaving 13 bases of the junction unmatched. The CDR3 is CASSLWGTDLTGSYEQYF. The CDR3 DNA sequence: TGCGCCAGCAGCTTGTGGGGGACAGACCTAACAGGCTCCTACGAGCAGTACTTC.

V gene TRBV6-1 combines with J gene TRBJ1-5; D uncertain. Germline CDR1 MNHNS, CDR2 SASEGT. V was trimmed by 6 bases and J by 5 bases, leaving 14 bases between them. The CDR3 has 14 residues. The CDR3 DNA is TGTGCCAGCAGCGCTCTCCTTGGGCATCAGCCCCAGCATTTT. Residues: CASSALLGHQPQHF.

This chain uses TRBV9 with TRBJ1-1; D ambiguous. With 0 bases removed from V and 1 base from J, the gap between germline ends came to 7 bases. This CDR3 has 14 residues. In germline, CDR1 is SGDLS, CDR2 YYNGEE. The CDR3 DNA sequence: TGTGCCAGCAGCGTAGTTCCACAGAACACTGAAGCTTTCTTT. Amino acid sequence: CASSVVPQNTEAFF.

This chain connects TRBV18 to TRBJ1-5; D remains ambiguous. Germline CDR1 reads KGHSH; CDR2 reads LQKENI. This CDR3 spans 16 amino acids. V was shortened by 0 bases and J by 0 bases, with 9 bases between the two germline ends. CDR3 sequence: CASSPPHTNSNQPQHF. The CDR3 DNA sequence: TGTGCCAGCTCACCACCCCACACTAATAGCAATCAGCCCCAGCATTTT.

The genes are TRBV7-6 and TRBJ2-7; tentatively, D is TRBD2 (6 bases). Germline assignment: CDR1 SGHVS and CDR2 FNYEAQ. The CDR3 is 15 residues long. Deletions cut 0 bases from V and 6 bases from J, with 15 bases between. CDR3 in amino acids: CASSLAGGVRREQYF. The CDR3 DNA follows: TGTGCCAGCAGCTTAGCGGGCGGGGTACGTCGCGAGCAGTACTTC.

The chain combines TRBV11-2 with TRBJ2-7; 7 bases align to TRBD1. Losses at the gene ends were 4 bases for V and 2 bases for J; bases not matched to a gene: 2. Germline V gives CDR1 SGHAT, CDR2 FQNNGV. The CDR3 contains 13 residues. The CDR3 loop reads CASSSGTAYEQYF. The CDR3 nucleotides read TGTGCCAGCAGCTCCGGGACAGCCTACGAGCAGTACTTC.

The genes are TRBV28 and TRBJ2-3; 8 nucleotides match TRBD1. With V trimmed by 0 bases and J by 1 base, 0 bases remained unmatched. This CDR3 has 15 amino acids. CDR1 and CDR2 from the germline V gene are MDHEN and SYDVKM. DNA of the CDR3: TGTGCCAGCAGTTTATGGACAGGGGGCACAGATACGCAGTATTTT. This sequence encodes CASSLWTGGTDTQYF.

V usage is TRBV5-1 and J usage is TRBJ2-5; 9 bases align to TRBD2. The CDR3 totals 15 residues. The V gene end was trimmed by 4 bases and the J gene end by 5 bases; junction bases not matched to a gene: 9. Germline CDR1 reads SGHRS; CDR2 reads YFSETQ. CDR3 DNA: TGCGCCAGCAGCCCAATAGCGGGGGCTGGGGAGACCCAGTACTTC. Encoded protein: CASSPIAGAGETQYF. Full variable domain (rest looked up from reference TRBV5-1 and TRBJ2-5): KAGVTQTPRYLIKTRGQQVTLSCSPISGHRSVSWYQQTPGQGLQFLFEYFSETQRNKGNFPGRFSGRQFSNSRSEMNVSTLELGDSALYLCASSPIAGAGETQYFGPGTRLLVL.

This clone was recorded only once. The chain joins TRBV28 to TRBJ2-1; 7 bases are shared with TRBD2. This CDR3 is 15 amino acids long. CDR1 and CDR2 (germline): MDHEN, SYDVKM. V trimming: 1 base; J trimming: 3 bases; junction bases outside the gene matches: 3. The CDR3 bases are TGTGCCAGCAGTTTATTGCGGGAGCTCTACAATGAGCAGTTCTTC. This translates into CASSLLRELYNEQFF. The full variable domain, with the rest looked up from reference TRBV28 and TRBJ2-1, is DVKVTQSSRYLVKRTGEKVFLECVQDMDHENMFWYRQDPGLGLRLIYFSYDVKMKEKGDIPEGYSVSREKKERFSLILESASTNQTSMYLCASSLLRELYNEQFFGPGTRLTVL.

This clone was detected only a few times. The rearrangement joins TRBV6-5 to TRBJ2-7, with D perhaps matching TRBD2 (6 bases). This CDR3 spans 13 amino acids. Germline lookup yields CDR1 MNHEY and CDR2 SVGAGI. Trimming pared 4 bases from V and 7 bases from J, leaving 14 bases between. The CDR3 region has the DNA TGTGCCAGCAGTTTTCACGAGGCGGGGGAGCAGTACTTC. Translating it yields CASSFHEAGEQYF.

The gene calls are TRBV18 and TRBJ1-4; D call uncertain. This CDR3 comprises 15 residues. Germline V gives CDR1 KGHSH, CDR2 LQKENI. The V gene lost 6 bases and the J gene lost 0 bases, with 11 bases spanning the gap. Here the CDR3 DNA reads TGTGCCAGCTCCTCATCGAGGGCAACTAATGAAAAACTGTTTTTT. Protein: CASSSSRATNEKLFF.

The CDR3 region is CSVYGGLGEKLFF. The CDR3 bases are TGCAGCGTCTATGGGGGGTTGGGTGAAAAACTGTTTTTT. The chain couples TRBV29-1 to TRBJ1-4; D perhaps matches TRBD1 (5 bases). Germline CDR1 SQVTM, CDR2 ANQGSEA. V was pared by 6 bases and J by 7 bases, with 15 bases between. The CDR3 covers 13 residues.

The chain is built from TRBV6-5 and TRBJ1-6; TRBD1 matches 9 bases. Trimming took 5 bases from V and 5 from J; bases not matched to a gene: 4. CDR3 length: 15 amino acids. The V gene's germline CDR1 is MNHEY and CDR2 SVGAGI. This chain's CDR3 is CASSPDRGNNSPLHF. The CDR3 DNA is TGTGCCAGCAGTCCCGACAGGGGGAATAATTCACCCCTCCACTTT.

V and J are TRBV7-9 and TRBJ1-2, with 7 bases identical to TRBD1. The CDR3 is made up of 15 amino acids. V shed 0 bases, J shed 6 bases, and the junction held 7 bases outside the gene matches. The germline V gene has CDR1 SEHNR and CDR2 FQNEAQ (reference sequence). The DNA of the CDR3 is TGTGCCAGCAGCTTAGCGCTTTTACAGGGGAATGGCTACACCTTC. This encodes CASSLALLQGNGYTF.